These 21 T cell receptor beta chains came from one sample sequenced in a study of blood T cell repertoires in COVID-19. The data were produced by immunoSEQ multiplex PCR, yet TCRdb's version contains in-frame clones alone and is incomplete. This table holds over 150,000 clones, 70% to 90% found once. The specimen was peripheral blood. The receptors derive from a man aged 35-49 years with acute or convalescent COVID-19.

J is TRBJ1-1 and V is TRBV25-1; no reliable D call. The germline V and J ends were trimmed by 2 bases and 3 bases, with 10 bases remaining between them. Germline V lookup: CDR1 MGHDK, CDR2 SYGVNS. The CDR3 sequence is 14 residues long. CDR3 coding DNA: TGTGCCAGCAGTGAAAATCGACACTACACTGAAGCTTTCTTT. Its protein is CASSENRHYTEAFF.

The rearrangement uses TRBV10-3 and TRBJ2-7; 7 positions match TRBD1. The junction had 6 bases not matched to a gene; V was cut back by 2 bases and J by 2 bases. CDR3 size: 15 residues. The germline CDR1 and CDR2 sequences are ENHRY and SYGVKD. In DNA form, the CDR3 reads TGTGCCATCAGTGAGGCACACAGGGGAACCTACGAGCAGTACTTC. Protein: CAISEAHRGTYEQYF.

The gene calls are TRBV6-5 and TRBJ2-3, with a tentative D call TRBD2 (6 bases). Trimming removed 6 bases at V and 5 bases at J, with 15 bases between. CDR1 and CDR2 from the germline V gene are MNHEY and SVGAGI. The CDR3 consists of 14 residues. The CDR3 loop reads CASRETSWGDTQYF. The DNA for the CDR3 is TGTGCCAGCAGAGAGACTAGTTGGGGAGATACGCAGTATTTT.

This clone was picked up one time. The V gene is TRBV5-1, the J gene TRBJ2-7; 9 positions agree with TRBD1. The length of the CDR3 is 14 residues. Trimming cost V 4 bases and J 2 bases; bases outside gene matches: 4. Looked up from germline, CDR1 is SGHRS and CDR2 is YFSETQ. In DNA, the CDR3 is TGCGCCAGCAGCGGGGGGACAGGGACCTACGAGCAGTACTTC. This gives the protein CASSGGTGTYEQYF.

The V and J genes are TRBV18 and TRBJ1-2, with D perhaps TRBD1 (6 bases). Germline V lookup: CDR1 KGHSH, CDR2 LQKENI. The CDR3 loop spans 13 amino acids. Trimming cost V 6 bases and J 8 bases, with 16 bases left between them. CDR3: CASSNRDGQGYTF. The CDR3 DNA is TGTGCCAGCTCCAACAGGGACGGCCAGGGCTACACCTTC.

This clone was seen once. The chain has TRBV11-2 and TRBJ1-6; no clear D. The V end lost 1 base, the J end lost 4 bases, and 11 bases lay between the germline ends. Germline V gives CDR1 SGHAT, CDR2 FQNNGV. The CDR3 extends over 16 amino acids. CDR3 coding DNA: TGTGCCAGCAGCTTAGCGGAACAGCTATATAATTCACCCCTCCACTTT. Translation: CASSLAEQLYNSPLHF.

This clone was seen only once. The gene calls are TRBV27 and TRBJ1-4; D is ambiguous. This CDR3 has 13 amino acids. The V gene lost 7 bases and the J gene lost 4 bases, with 10 bases spanning the gap. CDR1 MNHEY and CDR2 SMNVEV come from the germline V gene (reference sequence). Written as DNA, the CDR3 is TGTGCCAGCACCCCTTTCTATAATGAAAAACTGTTTTTT. Its protein is CASTPFYNEKLFF.

V and J are TRBV9 and TRBJ1-5; D unclear. Germline V gene data show CDR1 as SGDLS and CDR2 as YYNGEE. CDR3 length: 14 residues. The ends were cut back, 0 bases at V and 1 base at J, with 5 bases in the middle. The CDR3 is CASSVDGSNQPQHF. DNA for the CDR3: TGTGCCAGCAGCGTAGACGGGAGCAATCAGCCCCAGCATTTT.

The chain couples TRBV7-3 to TRBJ2-3; maybe TRBD2 (6 bases). The germline CDR1 and CDR2 sequences are SGHTA and FQGTGA. This CDR3 has 14 residues. Trimming pared 5 bases from V and 7 bases from J, leaving 16 bases between. CDR3 coding DNA: TGTGCCAGCAGCGGGGGACTTAGGACAAATACGCAGTATTTT. Residues: CASSGGLRTNTQYF.

This chain joins TRBV4-3 and TRBJ1-1; 7 nucleotides agree with TRBD1. The CDR3 sequence is 15 residues long. J lost 1 base, V lost 6 bases, and 8 bases had no gene match. Germline-derived CDR1 and CDR2 are LGHNA and YSLEER. DNA of the CDR3: TGCGCCAGCAGAGGAACCGACAGGGCGAACACTGAAGCTTTCTTT. This encodes CASRGTDRANTEAFF.

V is TRBV12-5 and J is TRBJ1-3; TRBD1 is a possible D gene (5 bases). With 5 bases removed from V and 2 bases from J, the gap between germline ends came to 22 bases. The CDR3 sequence is 18 residues long. CDR1 and CDR2 from the germline V gene are LGHNT and FRNRAP. In DNA form, the CDR3 reads TGTGCTAGTGGTCTTTGGTCGGGGGGGGTAAACCCTGGAAACACCATATATTTT. Amino acids: CASGLWSGGVNPGNTIYF.

The chain links TRBV5-1 to TRBJ2-5; 9 bases align to TRBD1. From germline, CDR1 is SGHRS and CDR2 YFSETQ. Trimming at V came to 4 bases and at J to 4 bases, leaving 14 bases not matched to a gene. The CDR3 runs to 17 residues. The CDR3 DNA reads as TGCGCCAGCAGCCCGGGACAGGGTTCAATTACCGGAGAGACCCAGTACTTC. Translation: CASSPGQGSITGETQYF.

This chain links TRBV6-2 or TRBV6-3 with TRBJ2-3, with D perhaps matching TRBD1 (6 bases). Looked up from germline, CDR1 is MNHEY and CDR2 is SVGEGT. This CDR3 contains 19 residues. V lost 0 bases and J lost 8, with 27 bases in between. CDR3 sequence: CASSYSTVRDTRARGTQYF. In nucleotides, the CDR3 is TGTGCCAGCAGTTACTCGACCGTCCGGGACACACGCGCAAGGGGTACGCAGTATTTT.

J is TRBJ2-3 and V is TRBV10-3; TRBD1 is a possible D gene (5 bases). The V end was cut by 4 bases, the J end by 2 bases, with 13 bases between. CDR1 ENHRY and CDR2 SYGVKD come from the germline V gene. The CDR3 is made up of 15 amino acids. The CDR3 nucleotides read TGTGCCATCAGTGTAGGGCAGGGAAACACAGATACGCAGTATTTT. This codes for CAISVGQGNTDTQYF.

This chain's CDR3 is CASSLAGWFYGYTF. The CDR3 bases are TGCGCCAGCAGCCTCGCAGGGTGGTTTTATGGCTACACCTTC. The rearrangement uses TRBV5-1 and TRBJ1-2, with a possible D match to TRBD1 (5 bases). This CDR3 has 14 amino acids. The ends were cut back, 4 bases at V and 5 bases at J, with 15 bases in the middle. The germline gives CDR1 SGHRS, CDR2 YFSETQ.

The rearrangement joins TRBV5-1 to TRBJ1-4; 8 nucleotides agree with TRBD1. The CDR3 has 15 amino acids. V was pared by 4 bases and J by 8 bases, with 10 bases of the junction left unmatched. Germline V gives CDR1 SGHRS, CDR2 YFSETQ. The CDR3 DNA follows: TGCGCCAGCAGCCCGGTCCCGGGACAGGTCGAAAAACTGTTTTTT. It codes for CASSPVPGQVEKLFF.

This clone has only a few counts. This rearrangement joins TRBV27 to TRBJ1-1; 7 bases map to TRBD1. The trim removed 3 bases at V and 1 base at J, leaving 17 bases unmatched. Germline V gene data show CDR1 as MNHEY and CDR2 as SMNVEV (reference sequence). The CDR3 has 19 amino acids. DNA of the CDR3: TGTGCCAGCAGTTTCCGGCTACTAGACAGGGTATGGGAGAACACTGAAGCTTTCTTT. Residues: CASSFRLLDRVWENTEAFF.

The genes are TRBV18 and TRBJ1-6; D remains unclear. This CDR3 has 15 residues. V was clipped by 3 bases and J by 10 bases, with 16 bases between them. Germline V gene lookup returns CDR1 KGHSH and CDR2 LQKENI. CDR3 nucleotides: TGTGCCAGCTCACCTTCTCCTGGGAGCGTCTCACCCCTCCACTTT. Protein product: CASSPSPGSVSPLHF. The whole variable domain, remainder taken from reference TRBV18 and TRBJ1-6, is NAGVMQNPRHLVRRRGQEARLRCSPMKGHSHVYWYRQLPEEGLKFMVYLQKENIIDESGMPKERFSAEFPKEGPSILRIQQVVRGDSAAYFCASSPSPGSVSPLHFGNGTRLTVT.

The gene calls are TRBV6-5 and TRBJ2-7, with D hard to call. The CDR3 has 12 amino acids. The V end was cut by 6 bases, the J end by 6 bases, with 12 bases between. Per the germline V gene, CDR1 is MNHEY and CDR2 is SVGAGI. CDR3 in amino acids: CASSKAQAEQYF. Written as DNA, the CDR3 is TGTGCCAGCAGCAAAGCCCAGGCCGAGCAGTACTTC.

The V and J genes are TRBV4-3 and TRBJ2-3, with D uncertain. CDR3 length equals 15 residues. V lost 0 bases and J lost 2, with 9 bases in between. The V gene's germline CDR1 is LGHNA and CDR2 YSLEER. Written as DNA, the CDR3 is TGCGCCAGCAGCCAAGAGGGTAGCCCCACAGATACGCAGTATTTT. Its translation is CASSQEGSPTDTQYF.

The chain employs TRBV28 and TRBJ1-6, with a possible D match to TRBD1 (5 bases). This CDR3 has 15 amino acids. CDR1 and CDR2 (germline): MDHEN, SYDVKM. With 3 bases removed from V and 6 bases from J, the gap between germline ends came to 12 bases. The CDR3 loop reads CASSFRGRSNSPLHF. For the CDR3, the DNA is TGTGCCAGCAGTTTTAGGGGCCGTAGTAATTCACCCCTCCACTTT.